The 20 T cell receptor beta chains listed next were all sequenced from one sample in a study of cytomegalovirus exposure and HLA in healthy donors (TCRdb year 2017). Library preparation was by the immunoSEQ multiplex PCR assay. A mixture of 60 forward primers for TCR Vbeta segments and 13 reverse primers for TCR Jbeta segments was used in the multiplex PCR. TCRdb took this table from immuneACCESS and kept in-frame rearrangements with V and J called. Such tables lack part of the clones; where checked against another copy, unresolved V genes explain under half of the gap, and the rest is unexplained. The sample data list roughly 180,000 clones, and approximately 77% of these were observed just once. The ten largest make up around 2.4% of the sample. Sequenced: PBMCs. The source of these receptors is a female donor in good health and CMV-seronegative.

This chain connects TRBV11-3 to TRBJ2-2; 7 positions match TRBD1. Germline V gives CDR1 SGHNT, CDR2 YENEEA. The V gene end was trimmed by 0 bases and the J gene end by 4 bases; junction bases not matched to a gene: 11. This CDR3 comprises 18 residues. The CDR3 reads CASSLDRVGQRSTGELFF. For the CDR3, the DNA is TGTGCCAGCAGCTTAGATCGAGTGGGACAGCGTTCCACCGGGGAGCTGTTTTTT.

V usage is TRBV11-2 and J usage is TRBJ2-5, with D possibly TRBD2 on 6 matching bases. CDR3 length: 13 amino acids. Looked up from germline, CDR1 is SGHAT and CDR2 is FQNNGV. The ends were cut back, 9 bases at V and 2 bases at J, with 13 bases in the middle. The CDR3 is CASLAGRQETQYF. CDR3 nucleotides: TGTGCCAGTTTGGCGGGGAGACAAGAGACCCAGTACTTC.

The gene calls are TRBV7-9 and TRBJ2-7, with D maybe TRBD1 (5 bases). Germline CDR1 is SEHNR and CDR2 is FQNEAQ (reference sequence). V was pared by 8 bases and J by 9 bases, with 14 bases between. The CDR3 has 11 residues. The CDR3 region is CASSLRGMQYF. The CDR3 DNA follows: TGTGCCAGCTCGCTAAGGGGCATGCAGTACTTC.

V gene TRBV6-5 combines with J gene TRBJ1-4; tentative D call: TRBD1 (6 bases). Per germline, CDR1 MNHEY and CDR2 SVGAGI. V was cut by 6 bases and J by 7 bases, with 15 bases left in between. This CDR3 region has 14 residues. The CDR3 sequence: CASSRQVIGEKLFF. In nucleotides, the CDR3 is TGTGCCAGCAGCAGACAGGTCATAGGTGAAAAACTGTTTTTT.

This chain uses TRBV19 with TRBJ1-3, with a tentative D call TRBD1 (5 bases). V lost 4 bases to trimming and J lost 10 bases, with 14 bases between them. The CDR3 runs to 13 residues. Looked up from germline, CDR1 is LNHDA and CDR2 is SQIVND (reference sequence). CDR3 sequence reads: CASSSGPGRTIYF. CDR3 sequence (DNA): TGTGCCAGTAGTAGCGGACCAGGGAGGACCATATATTTT.

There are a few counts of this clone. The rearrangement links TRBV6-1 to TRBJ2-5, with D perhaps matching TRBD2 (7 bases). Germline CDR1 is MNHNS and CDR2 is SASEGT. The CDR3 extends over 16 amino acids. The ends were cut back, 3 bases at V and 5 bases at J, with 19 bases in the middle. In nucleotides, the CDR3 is TGTGCCAGCAGTGACCCGCCCGGCGGGGGCGGGGAGACCCAGTACTTC. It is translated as CASSDPPGGGGETQYF.

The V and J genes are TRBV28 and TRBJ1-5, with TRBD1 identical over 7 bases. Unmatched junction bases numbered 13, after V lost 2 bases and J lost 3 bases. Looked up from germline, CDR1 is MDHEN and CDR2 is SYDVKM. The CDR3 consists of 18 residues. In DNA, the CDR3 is TGTGCCAGCAGTTTAGACCTCGACAGGGCAACCATCAATCAGCCCCAGCATTTT. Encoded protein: CASSLDLDRATINQPQHF.

The CDR3 sequence is CASSSGGSYEQYF. As DNA, the CDR3 is TGTGCCAGCAGTTCAGGGGGCTCCTACGAGCAGTACTTC. The chain couples TRBV6-5 to TRBJ2-7; 7 nucleotides align to TRBD1. V shed 4 bases and J 0 bases; nucleotides not matched to a gene: 0. The CDR3 sequence is 13 residues long. The germline gives CDR1 MNHEY, CDR2 SVGAGI.

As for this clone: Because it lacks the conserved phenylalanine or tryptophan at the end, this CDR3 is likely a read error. The CDR3: CASKALAGASGNTYTGELFC. In nucleotides, the CDR3 is TGTGCCAGCAAAGCCCTCGCCGGGGCTAGCGGGAATACGTACACCGGGGAGCTGTTTTGT. V and J are TRBV28 and TRBJ2-2, with 9 bases matching TRBD2. Trimming cost V 7 bases and J 3 bases; bases outside gene matches: 21. The CDR3 sequence is 20 residues long. CDR1 and CDR2 (germline): MDHEN, SYDVKM.

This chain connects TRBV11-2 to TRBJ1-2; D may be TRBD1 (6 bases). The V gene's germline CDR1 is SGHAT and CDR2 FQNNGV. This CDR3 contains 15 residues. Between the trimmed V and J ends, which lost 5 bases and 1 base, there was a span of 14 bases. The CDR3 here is CASSTLGRGNYGYTF. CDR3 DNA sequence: TGTGCCAGCAGCACCCTAGGCAGGGGTAACTATGGCTACACCTTC.

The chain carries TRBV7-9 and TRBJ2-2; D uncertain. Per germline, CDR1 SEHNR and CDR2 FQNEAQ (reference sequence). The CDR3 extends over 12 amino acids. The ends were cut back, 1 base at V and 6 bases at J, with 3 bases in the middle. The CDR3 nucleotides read TGTGCCAGCAGCTTAGGCGCCGGGGAGCTGTTTTTT. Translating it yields CASSLGAGELFF.

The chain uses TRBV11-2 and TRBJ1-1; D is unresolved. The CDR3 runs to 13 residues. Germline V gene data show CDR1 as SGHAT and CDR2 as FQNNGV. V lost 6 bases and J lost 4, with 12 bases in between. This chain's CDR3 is CASREFGGTEAFF. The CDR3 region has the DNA TGTGCCAGCAGAGAGTTTGGTGGCACTGAAGCTTTCTTT.

CDR3 protein: CASSLRQSSYEQYF. DNA for the CDR3: TGTGCCAGCAGCTTACGACAGAGCTCCTACGAGCAGTACTTC. The rearrangement uses TRBV11-2 and TRBJ2-7; D perhaps matches TRBD1 (5 bases). This CDR3 region has 14 residues. Germline V lookup: CDR1 SGHAT, CDR2 FQNNGV. Trimming took 2 bases from V and 0 from J, leaving 8 bases between them.

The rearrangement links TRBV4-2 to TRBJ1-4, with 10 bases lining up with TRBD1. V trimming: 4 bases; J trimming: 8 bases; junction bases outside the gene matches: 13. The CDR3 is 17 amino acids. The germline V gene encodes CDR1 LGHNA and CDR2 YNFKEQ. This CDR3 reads CASSLYGGRQGAEKLFF. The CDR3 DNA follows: TGTGCCAGCAGCCTGTACGGGGGGAGACAGGGGGCGGAAAAACTGTTTTTT.

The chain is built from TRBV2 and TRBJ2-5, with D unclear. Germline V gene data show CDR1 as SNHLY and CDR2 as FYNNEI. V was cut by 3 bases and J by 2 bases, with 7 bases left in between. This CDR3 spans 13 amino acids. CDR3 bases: TGTGCCAGCAGTGACCCGGTACAAGAGACCCAGTACTTC. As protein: CASSDPVQETQYF.

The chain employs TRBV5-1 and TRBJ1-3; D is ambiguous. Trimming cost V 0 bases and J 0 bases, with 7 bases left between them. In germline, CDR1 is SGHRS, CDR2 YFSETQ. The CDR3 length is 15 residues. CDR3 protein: CASSLERGSGNTIYF. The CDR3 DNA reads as TGCGCCAGCAGCTTGGAACGGGGCTCTGGAAACACCATATATTTT.

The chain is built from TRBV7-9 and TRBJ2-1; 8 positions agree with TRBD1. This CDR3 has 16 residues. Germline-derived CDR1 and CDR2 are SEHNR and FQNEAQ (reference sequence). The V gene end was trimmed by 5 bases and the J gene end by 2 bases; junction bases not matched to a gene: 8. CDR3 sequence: CASSPRTGRTYNEQFF. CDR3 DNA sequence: TGTGCCAGCAGCCCTCGGACAGGGAGAACCTACAATGAGCAGTTCTTC.

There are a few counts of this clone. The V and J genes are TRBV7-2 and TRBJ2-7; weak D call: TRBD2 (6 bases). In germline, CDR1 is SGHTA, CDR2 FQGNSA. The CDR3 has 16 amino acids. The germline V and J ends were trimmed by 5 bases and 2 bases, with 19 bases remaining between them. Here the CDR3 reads CASSPDSGVTPYEQYF. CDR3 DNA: TGTGCCAGCAGCCCCGATTCGGGGGTAACACCCTACGAGCAGTACTTC.

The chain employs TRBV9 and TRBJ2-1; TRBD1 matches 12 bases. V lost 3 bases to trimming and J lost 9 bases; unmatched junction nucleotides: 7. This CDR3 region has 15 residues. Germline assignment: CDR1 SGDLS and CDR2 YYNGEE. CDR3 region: CASSEGDRGPGEQFF. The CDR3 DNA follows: TGTGCCAGCAGCGAAGGGGACAGGGGGCCAGGTGAGCAGTTCTTC.

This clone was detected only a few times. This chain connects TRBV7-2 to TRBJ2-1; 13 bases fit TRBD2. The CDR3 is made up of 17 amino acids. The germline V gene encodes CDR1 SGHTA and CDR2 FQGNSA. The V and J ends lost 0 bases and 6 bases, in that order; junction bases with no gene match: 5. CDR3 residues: CASSLAPRTSGSNEQFF. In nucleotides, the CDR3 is TGTGCCAGCAGCTTAGCCCCTCGGACTAGCGGGAGCAATGAGCAGTTCTTC.